Shown below are 24 T cell receptor beta chains from a single sample sequenced in a study of breast tumors, draining lymph nodes, adjacent tissues. TCRdb redid the calling of the multiplex PCR reads with MiXCR, one entry per CDR3 protein. This table holds some 120,000 distinct CDR3 sequences, just under 20% found once. Samples came from axillary lymph nodes draining the breast cancer. Sample: axillary lymph node tissue. The receptors here all came from a female donor with breast cancer. Some clones in this sample may be carry-over from other donors' samples.

This clonotype came up once. A single base separates this from a much larger clone, so it may be a read error. This chain uses TRBV5-1 with TRBJ1-3; a possible D gene is TRBD1 (6 bases). This CDR3 contains 17 residues. Germline V gene lookup returns CDR1 SGHRS and CDR2 YFSETQ. The chain's CDR3 is CASSLFRLDSSGTTIYF. CDR3 nucleotide sequence: TGCGCCAGCAGCTTGTTTCGTCTGGACAGCTCTGGAACCACCATATATTTT.

This clonotype has at least ten counts. CDR3 residues: CSARDGTSGVRDTQYF. In DNA, the CDR3 is TGCAGTGCTAGAGATGGGACTAGCGGGGTCAGAGATACGCAGTATTTT. The chain couples TRBV20-1 to TRBJ2-3; 13 bases map to TRBD2. V was pared by 0 bases and J by 5 bases, with 5 bases of the junction left unmatched. This CDR3 spans 16 amino acids. The germline gives CDR1 DFQATT, CDR2 SNEGSKA (reference sequence).

This clonotype was detected ten times or more. This chain connects TRBV20-1 to TRBJ2-1; the D call may be TRBD1 or TRBD2 (5 bases each). In germline, CDR1 is DFQATT, CDR2 SNEGSKA (reference sequence). CDR3 size: 14 residues. CDR3 bases: TGCACTGGGACGCCCGGCGAGACATACAATGAGCAGTTCTTC. Translating gives CTGTPGETYNEQFF.

This clonotype was picked up a small number of times. A read error is possible here, since a much larger clone lies one base away. The rearrangement links TRBV15 to TRBJ2-1; D may be TRBD1 or TRBD2 (5 bases each). Germline assignment: CDR1 LNHNV and CDR2 YYDKDF (reference sequence). This CDR3 has 16 amino acids. Here the CDR3 DNA reads TGTGCCGCCAGGGTCGGAGGCGGAGCCGTTTTCAATGAGCAGTTCTTC. Translation: CAARVGGGAVFNEQFF.

This chain links TRBV18 with TRBJ2-2; unclear D gene. CDR1 and CDR2 from the germline V gene are KGHSH and LQKENI. The CDR3 runs to 13 residues. Between the trimmed V and J ends, which lost 4 bases and 1 base, there was a span of 4 bases. CDR3 sequence (DNA): TGTGCCAGCTCACTGAGGAACACCGGGGAGCTGTTTTTT. Protein: CASSLRNTGELFF.

A word on this clonotype: The DNA is omitted, as the CDR3 cannot be located on it reliably, and the CDR3 follows TCRdb's listing. The J gene is TRBJ2-5, the V gene TRBV6-5; TRBD1 reflects the table's D call only, with no check against the DNA. The length of the CDR3 is 20 amino acids, counting both ends. Germline CDR1 MNHEY, CDR2 SVGAGI. The CDR3 sequence: CAVRDGTNEKLFFGSGTQYF.

This clonotype occurred many times. The chain couples TRBV25-1 to TRBJ2-3, with 7 bases identical to TRBD2. CDR1 is MGHDK, CDR2 SYGVNS, per germline. The CDR3 covers 15 residues. The V gene end was trimmed by 5 bases and the J gene end by 1 base; junction bases not matched to a gene: 6. CDR3 sequence reads: CASSWTREGTDTQYF. In DNA form, the CDR3 reads TGTGCCAGCAGTTGGACACGGGAGGGCACAGATACGCAGTATTTT.

This rearrangement joins TRBV18 to TRBJ1-5, with D possibly being TRBD1 (5 bases). CDR1 and CDR2 (germline): KGHSH, LQKENI. The CDR3 loop spans 14 amino acids. The V end lost 6 bases, the J end lost 5 bases, and 14 bases lay between the germline ends. The CDR3 reads CASSSGTVDQPQHF. The CDR3 DNA reads as TGTGCCAGCTCCTCCGGGACGGTGGATCAGCCCCAGCATTTT.

As regards this clonotype: At one end the junction does not follow the germline gene, possibly because of a read error. V and J are TRBV20-1 and TRBJ2-7, with 14 nucleotides matching TRBD2. The CDR3 has 18 amino acids. CDR1 DFQATT and CDR2 SNEGSKA come from the germline V gene (reference sequence). The CDR3 protein is CSASSTKGTSGRGGELYF. The DNA for the CDR3 is TGCAGTGCTAGCTCAACGAAGGGGACTAGCGGGAGAGGCGGGGAGCTGTACTTC.

There are many counts of this clonotype. This chain's CDR3 is CSARDRKGVYEQYF. The DNA of the CDR3 is TGCAGTGCTAGAGATCGGAAGGGGGTCTACGAGCAGTACTTC. The rearrangement uses TRBV20-1 and TRBJ2-7, with D tentatively TRBD1 (6 bases). Trimming pared 0 bases from V and 3 bases from J, leaving 12 bases between. CDR1 and CDR2 from the germline V gene are DFQATT and SNEGSKA (reference sequence). CDR3 length equals 14 residues.

As to this clonotype: A much larger clone sits a single nucleotide away, making a read error possible. The chain recombines TRBV14 with TRBJ2-7; the D call may be TRBD1 or TRBD2 (6 bases each). Germline-derived CDR1 and CDR2 are SGHDN and FVKESK. This CDR3 contains 12 residues. CDR3: CASSQERGEQHF. Written as DNA, the CDR3 is TGTGCCAGCAGCCAAGAGAGGGGGGAGCAGCACTTC.

In this sample, this clonotype turned up a few times. The chain uses TRBV5-4 and TRBJ2-2, with 7 bases aligning to TRBD2. V lost 1 base to trimming and J lost 2 bases; unmatched junction nucleotides: 5. CDR3 size: 16 residues. Germline V gene lookup returns CDR1 SGHNT and CDR2 YYREEE (reference sequence). CDR3 sequence reads: CASSLIGGGNTGELFF. Here the CDR3 DNA reads TGTGCCAGCAGCTTGATAGGCGGGGGAAACACCGGGGAGCTGTTTTTT.

This clonotype was observed many times. The V call is TRBV20-1, the J call TRBJ1-2; 7 positions match TRBD1. Trimming took 4 bases from V and 8 from J; bases not matched to a gene: 7. The CDR3 runs 12 residues. CDR1 is DFQATT and CDR2 is SNEGSKA in the germline V gene (reference sequence). DNA for the CDR3: TGCAGTGCTATAAGGGGGCGAGGGGGCTACACCTTC. Protein: CSAIRGRGGYTF.

In regard to this clonotype: This may be a read error: a much more frequent sequence differs by one nucleotide. Given the absence of the conserved phenylalanine or tryptophan at the CDR3 end, a read error is likely. The chain employs TRBV6-1 and TRBJ1-5, with a weak D call TRBD1 (5 bases). Deletions cut 4 bases from V and 0 bases from J, with 13 bases between. From germline, CDR1 is MNHNS and CDR2 SASEGT. CDR3 length: 16 amino acids. The CDR3 DNA sequence: TGTGCCAGCAGTGTGACAGTATCGTATAGCAATCAGCCCCAGCATTCT. It translates to CASSVTVSYSNQPQHS.

Notes on this clonotype: The CDR3 ends on some other residue instead of the conserved phenylalanine or tryptophan, so this is likely a read error. The rearrangement uses TRBV2 and TRBJ2-3, with D hard to call. Trimming removed 11 bases at V and 2 bases at J, with 11 bases between. The CDR3 is 12 residues long. CDR1 and CDR2 (germline): SNHLY, FYNNEI. CDR3 bases: TGTGCCGGTAAACTAAACACAGATACGCAGTATCTT. It yields the protein CAGKLNTDTQYL.

The sample holds many counts of this clonotype. The chain combines TRBV5-1 with TRBJ2-5, with 16 bases fitting TRBD2. The junction had 8 bases not matched to a gene; V was cut back by 4 bases and J by 5 bases. There are 17 residues in the CDR3. Looked up from germline, CDR1 is SGHRS and CDR2 is YFSETQ. CDR3 region: CASSKGTSGGARETQYF. The DNA of the CDR3 is TGCGCCAGCAGCAAAGGGACTAGCGGGGGGGCCCGCGAGACCCAGTACTTC. Drawing the rest from reference TRBV5-1 and TRBJ2-5, the complete variable domain is KAGVTQTPRYLIKTRGQQVTLSCSPISGHRSVSWYQQTPGQGLQFLFEYFSETQRNKGNFPGRFSGRQFSNSRSEMNVSTLELGDSALYLCASSKGTSGGARETQYFGPGTRLLVL.

As to this clonotype: A much more abundant neighbour one base away suggests this may be a read error. The missing conserved phenylalanine or tryptophan at the end of this CDR3 makes a read error likely. This chain links TRBV27 with TRBJ1-2; weak D call: TRBD1 (5 bases). Germline V CDR1 and CDR2: MNHEY, SMNVEV (reference sequence). CDR3 length: 13 amino acids. Trimming removed 7 bases at V and 2 bases at J, with 11 bases between. CDR3 in amino acids: CASTPGGNYGYTS. In DNA form, the CDR3 reads TGTGCCAGCACCCCGGGGGGAAACTATGGCTACACCTCC.

At least ten counts were recorded for this clonotype. V is TRBV20-1 and J is TRBJ2-5, with D unclear. CDR3 length equals 14 residues. The V end lost 0 bases, the J end lost 3 bases, and 11 bases lay between the germline ends. Germline V gene data show CDR1 as DFQATT and CDR2 as SNEGSKA (reference sequence). As DNA, the CDR3 is TGCAGTGCTAGAGAAGACACAACTAAAGAGACCCAGTACTTC. This sequence encodes CSAREDTTKETQYF.

This clonotype was recorded at least ten times. The J gene is TRBJ2-7, the V gene TRBV18, with 7 bases identical to TRBD1. CDR3 length equals 13 residues. Germline trimming cut 3 bases from V and 3 bases from J; bases unmatched to any gene: 2. From germline, CDR1 is KGHSH and CDR2 LQKENI. The CDR3 sequence: CASSPGQNYEQYF. CDR3 DNA sequence: TGTGCCAGCTCACCGGGACAGAACTACGAGCAGTACTTC. Full variable domain (outside the CDR3, taken from reference TRBV18 and TRBJ2-7): NAGVMQNPRHLVRRRGQEARLRCSPMKGHSHVYWYRQLPEEGLKFMVYLQKENIIDESGMPKERFSAEFPKEGPSILRIQQVVRGDSAAYFCASSPGQNYEQYFGPGTRLTVT.

The chain links TRBV7-9 to TRBJ1-1; TRBD1 matches at 8 bases. The CDR3 has 15 amino acids. Trimming at V came to 4 bases and at J to 0 bases, leaving 4 bases not matched to a gene. CDR1 is SEHNR, CDR2 FQNEAQ, per germline (reference sequence). CDR3: CASSYGTGLNTEAFF. The CDR3 region has the DNA TGTGCCAGCAGCTACGGGACAGGCTTGAACACTGAAGCTTTCTTT.

This clonotype was detected ten times or more. The CDR3 bases are TGCGCGGGGCCCCGAAGCAGGGACAACTTAATCCCCTATGGCTACACCTTC. This translates into CAGPRSRDNLIPYGYTF. V usage is TRBV4-1 and J usage is TRBJ1-2; possible D gene TRBD1, 6 bases. CDR3 length: 17 amino acids. Germline V gene data show CDR1 as MGHRA and CDR2 as YSYEKL.

Note on this clonotype: A read error is possible here, since a much larger clone lies one base away. This chain joins TRBV20-1 and TRBJ2-3; no clear D. Trimming shortened V by 2 bases and J by 4 bases, and 13 bases separated the two germline ends. Per germline, CDR1 DFQATT and CDR2 SNEGSKA (reference sequence). There are 14 residues in the CDR3. CDR3 sequence: CSARLQATADTQYF. The CDR3 DNA follows: TGCAGTGCTAGACTTCAAGCTACCGCAGATACGCAGTATTTT.

This clonotype was seen many times. This sequence joins TRBV10-2 and TRBJ2-7; TRBD1 agrees at 9 bases. The CDR3 is 16 residues long. CDR1 is WSHSY and CDR2 is SAAADI in the germline V gene. V trimming: 2 bases; J trimming: 3 bases; junction bases outside the gene matches: 8. CDR3 in amino acids: CASSEGPGTGNYEQYF. The CDR3 nucleotides are TGCGCCAGCAGTGAGGGACCCGGGACAGGGAACTACGAGCAGTACTTC.

The CDR3 protein is CASSEEEGLGQPQHF. The CDR3 coding sequence is TGTGCCAGCAGTGAGGAGGAGGGGCTTGGCCAGCCCCAGCATTTT. J is TRBJ1-5 and V is TRBV2, with a tentative D call TRBD1 (5 bases). The CDR3 runs 15 residues. V gave up 3 bases and J gave up 7 bases, with 16 bases separating them. CDR1 is SNHLY and CDR2 is FYNNEI in the germline V gene.